A selection of T cell receptor beta chains follows, all from one sample in a study of CD8+ T cells in alopecia areata. TCRdb's table, derived via immunoSEQ multiplex PCR, lists solely in-frame clones and lacks some. The sample lists about 150,000 clones, around 55% seen once, with approximately 19% in the top ten. The sample here was CD8+ T cells sorted from blood, taken at week 0. Receptor source: a human donor with alopecia areata. The conserved cysteine and the conserved F or W are not part of the CDR3 here. Each record gives: J gene, V gene, D gene, CDR3 protein. The D gene is left open where the match is weak.

>TRBJ1-2|TRBV13|TRBD1
ASSPDGGQGYGYT
>TRBJ1-1|TRBV7-9|TRBD1
ASSLGTGTEAF
>TRBJ2-3|TRBV7-2|.
ASSQDPSSADTQY
>TRBJ2-7|TRBV27|TRBD1
ASSHRDRVYEQY
>TRBJ1-5|TRBV30|TRBD1
AWSGGGGNQPQH
>TRBJ2-2|TRBV30|.
AWSLGASTGELF
>TRBJ1-2|TRBV29-1|.
SVAGVGHGYT
>TRBJ1-1|TRBV11-2|.
ASSLSAIGTEAF
>TRBJ2-7|TRBV5-1|.
ASSLDVDVSREQY
>TRBJ2-3|TRBV6-1|.
ASSESGFSHTDTQY
>TRBJ1-4|TRBV29-1|TRBD1
SVVTGSDEKLF
>TRBJ2-3|TRBV18|.
ASSPSDTDTQY
>TRBJ1-2|TRBV29-1|TRBD1
SVPDRGKIDGYT
>TRBJ1-1|TRBV7-8|TRBD1
ASSSRDRPNTEAF
>TRBJ2-3|TRBV7-6|TRBD2
ASSLEPRGVGTDTQY
>TRBJ2-7|TRBV9|TRBD1
ASSVNGQENYEQY
>TRBJ2-7|TRBV7-8|TRBD1
ASSFKFRDSHYEQY
>TRBJ2-7|TRBV4-1|.
ASSQAGQIYEQY
>TRBJ2-1|TRBV29-1|.
SVDAGYEQF
>TRBJ2-3|TRBV29-1|.
SVDPEEESSTDTQY